These 17 T cell receptor beta chains came from one sample sequenced in a study of blood T cell repertoires in COVID-19. Clones were read by immunoSEQ multiplex PCR, and TCRdb kept only the in-frame ones, dropping some. The table shows 150,000 to 200,000 clones, with roughly 87% occurring only once. The sequenced sample consisted of PBMCs or T cells enriched from blood (not recorded which). The receptors were sampled from a human donor with acute COVID-19. The donor label of this sample is uncertain.

The V and J genes are TRBV30 and TRBJ1-2, with 12 nucleotides matching TRBD1. Losses at the gene ends were 1 base for V and 7 bases for J; bases not matched to a gene: 7. Germline CDR1 reads GTSNPN; CDR2 reads SVGIG (reference sequence). The CDR3 has 15 residues. The CDR3 nucleotides are TGTGCCTGGAGTGCCGGGGACAGGGGGCTCGGTGGCTACACCTTC. This gives the protein CAWSAGDRGLGGYTF.

This chain uses TRBV4-3 with TRBJ1-1; TRBD1 matches 11 bases. Trimming took 4 bases from V and 0 from J; bases not matched to a gene: 4. CDR1 LGHNA and CDR2 YSLEER come from the germline V gene. CDR3 length: 16 amino acids. The CDR3 DNA reads TGCGCCAGCAGCCCTGGGACAGGGGGAATGAACACTGAAGCTTTCTTT. Translated, it gives CASSPGTGGMNTEAFF.

V gene TRBV21-1 combines with J gene TRBJ2-1; TRBD2 reflects the table's D call only, with no check against the DNA. TRBV21-1 is described as a pseudogene. This CDR3 has 15 amino acids. The chain's CDR3 is CASGVAPSSYNEQFF. The CDR3 DNA is TGTGCCAGCGGTGTTGCGCCCTCCTCCTACAATGAGCAGTTCTTC.

V is TRBV27 and J is TRBJ1-5; TRBD1 is a possible D gene (5 bases). V dropped 7 bases and J dropped 9 bases, with 19 bases sitting between them. The CDR3 has 14 amino acids. Germline lookup yields CDR1 MNHEY and CDR2 SMNVEV (reference sequence). CDR3: CASIRRGPGWPQHF. Written as DNA, the CDR3 is TGTGCCAGCATACGGAGGGGACCCGGGTGGCCCCAGCATTTT.

This chain links TRBV3-1 (or the pseudogene TRBV3-2) with TRBJ2-7; maybe TRBD1 (6 bases). V was trimmed by 0 bases and J by 2 bases, leaving 14 bases between them. The CDR3 consists of 16 residues. The germline V gene has CDR1 LGHDT and CDR2 YNNKEL (reference sequence). CDR3 bases: TGTGCCAGCAGCCAAGATCAAGTCAGGGGTACCTACGAGCAGTACTTC. Protein: CASSQDQVRGTYEQYF.

This clone was detected only once. The V and J genes are TRBV30 and TRBJ2-1; D not certain. Germline V gene data show CDR1 as GTSNPN and CDR2 as SVGIG (reference sequence). This CDR3 is built from 13 residues. V was cut by 2 bases and J by 4 bases, with 9 bases left in between. For the CDR3, the DNA is TGTGCCTGGAGTTCGGCAGGATACAATGAGCAGTTCTTC. This sequence encodes CAWSSAGYNEQFF.

This clone has only one observation. V and J are TRBV2 and TRBJ1-1, with a weak D call TRBD1 (6 bases). This CDR3 has 13 residues. Germline assignment: CDR1 SNHLY and CDR2 FYNNEI. V was cut by 7 bases and J by 3 bases, with 12 bases left in between. The CDR3 protein is CASKNAGDTEAFF. CDR3 nucleotide sequence: TGTGCCAGCAAGAACGCAGGGGACACTGAAGCTTTCTTT.

This sequence joins TRBV10-3 and TRBJ1-4; D is possibly TRBD1 (6 bases). The CDR3 spans 18 residues. Germline assignment: CDR1 ENHRY and CDR2 SYGVKD. Trimming cost V 8 bases and J 7 bases, with 29 bases left between them. The CDR3 here is CAIGGPSKPDPGGEKLFF. CDR3 sequence (DNA): TGTGCCATCGGGGGCCCTTCCAAACCTGATCCGGGAGGTGAAAAACTGTTTTTT.

The chain carries TRBV19 and TRBJ2-1; TRBD2 matches at 16 bases. Trimming removed 5 bases from V and 0 bases from J; junction bases left unmatched: 7. This CDR3 region has 19 residues. Germline V gives CDR1 LNHDA, CDR2 SQIVND (reference sequence). CDR3 sequence: CASSPGLAGGSSSYNEQFF. The CDR3 DNA follows: TGTGCCAGTAGTCCGGGACTAGCGGGGGGGTCAAGCTCCTACAATGAGCAGTTCTTC.

Only a few counts were recorded for this clone. This chain joins TRBV19 and TRBJ1-1; 7 nucleotides align to TRBD1. With V trimmed by 10 bases and J by 2 bases, 4 bases remained unmatched. Germline CDR1 reads LNHDA; CDR2 reads SQIVND (reference sequence). CDR3 length equals 12 residues. Here the CDR3 reads CATRQGNTEAFF. The CDR3 DNA reads as TGTGCCACCCGACAGGGAAACACTGAAGCTTTCTTT.

This chain joins TRBV7-9 and TRBJ1-6, with D maybe TRBD1 (5 bases). CDR1 SEHNR and CDR2 FQNEAQ come from the germline V gene (reference sequence). Trimming removed 0 bases from V and 6 bases from J, with 12 bases in between. The CDR3 is 16 residues long. This CDR3 is CASSLASGQGNSPLHF. CDR3 bases: TGTGCCAGCAGCTTAGCGAGCGGGCAGGGTAATTCACCCCTCCACTTT. The complete variable domain, with remaining parts taken from reference TRBV7-9 and TRBJ1-6, reads DTGVSQNPRHKITKRGQNVTFRCDPISEHNRLYWYRQTLGQGPEFLTYFQNEAQLEKSRLLSDRFSAERPKGSFSTLEIQRTEQGDSAMYLCASSLASGQGNSPLHFGNGTRLTVT.

This clone was seen once. The genes are TRBV18 and TRBJ1-3; 7 nucleotides agree with TRBD1. The V gene end was trimmed by 3 bases and the J gene end by 0 bases; junction bases not matched to a gene: 2. The CDR3 runs to 15 residues. Germline-derived CDR1 and CDR2 are KGHSH and LQKENI. CDR3 in DNA: TGTGCCAGCTCACCTGGGACAGACTCTGGAAACACCATATATTTT. It translates to CASSPGTDSGNTIYF. Variable domain in full (rest from reference TRBV18 and TRBJ1-3): NAGVMQNPRHLVRRRGQEARLRCSPMKGHSHVYWYRQLPEEGLKFMVYLQKENIIDESGMPKERFSAEFPKEGPSILRIQQVVRGDSAAYFCASSPGTDSGNTIYFGEGSWLTVV.

The chain couples TRBV4-2 to TRBJ2-5; D is perhaps TRBD2 (7 bases). Germline assignment: CDR1 LGHNA and CDR2 YNFKEQ. The CDR3 is made up of 16 amino acids. V gave up 3 bases and J gave up 5 bases, with 19 bases separating them. CDR3: CASSHAERRGGETQYF. Written as DNA, the CDR3 is TGTGCCAGCAGCCACGCCGAGCGCAGGGGAGGGGAGACCCAGTACTTC.

The chain uses TRBV4-1 and TRBJ1-4; TRBD1 matches 7 bases. The CDR3 length is 14 residues. V lost 7 bases and J lost 2; bases outside the gene matches: 4. The germline V gene encodes CDR1 MGHRA and CDR2 YSYEKL. This CDR3 is CASNRGITNEKLFF. CDR3 nucleotides: TGCGCCAGCAACAGGGGCATCACTAATGAAAAACTGTTTTTT.

The chain has TRBV2 and TRBJ1-2, with 10 bases fitting TRBD1. Losses at the gene ends were 6 bases for V and 6 bases for J; bases not matched to a gene: 7. This CDR3 region has 14 residues. Germline CDR1 reads SNHLY; CDR2 reads FYNNEI. The CDR3 reads CASRFDRGRDGYTF. DNA for the CDR3: TGTGCCAGCAGGTTCGACAGGGGGCGGGATGGCTACACCTTC.

The chain employs TRBV5-1 and TRBJ1-6; D is uncertain. Germline V gene data show CDR1 as SGHRS and CDR2 as YFSETQ. V gave up 0 bases and J gave up 8 bases, with 12 bases separating them. CDR3 size: 15 residues. Here the CDR3 reads CASSLEAALDSPLHF. In DNA form, the CDR3 reads TGCGCCAGCAGCTTGGAAGCCGCCTTAGATTCACCCCTCCACTTT.

The chain has TRBV2 and TRBJ2-5; TRBD1 agrees at 7 bases. The CDR3 spans 12 residues. The ends lost 7 bases at V and 3 bases at J; junction bases unmatched: 2. Germline CDR1 reads SNHLY; CDR2 reads FYNNEI. The CDR3 DNA sequence: TGTGCCAGCAACCAGGGGGAAGAGACCCAGTACTTC. Protein sequence: CASNQGEETQYF.